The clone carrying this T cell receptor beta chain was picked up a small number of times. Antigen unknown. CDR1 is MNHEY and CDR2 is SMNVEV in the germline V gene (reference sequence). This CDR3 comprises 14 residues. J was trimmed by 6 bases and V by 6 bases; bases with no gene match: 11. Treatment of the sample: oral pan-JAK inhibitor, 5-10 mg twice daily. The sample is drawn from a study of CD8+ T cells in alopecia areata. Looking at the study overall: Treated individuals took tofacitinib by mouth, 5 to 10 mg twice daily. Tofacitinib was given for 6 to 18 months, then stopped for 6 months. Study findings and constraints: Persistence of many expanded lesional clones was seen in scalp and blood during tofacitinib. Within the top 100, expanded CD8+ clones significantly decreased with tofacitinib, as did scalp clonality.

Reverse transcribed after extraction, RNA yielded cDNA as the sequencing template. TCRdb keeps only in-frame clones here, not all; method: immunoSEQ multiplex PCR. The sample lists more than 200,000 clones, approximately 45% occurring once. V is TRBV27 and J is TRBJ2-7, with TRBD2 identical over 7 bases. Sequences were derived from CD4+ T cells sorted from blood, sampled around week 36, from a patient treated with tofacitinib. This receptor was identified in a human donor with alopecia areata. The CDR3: CASRGGGNLFEQYF. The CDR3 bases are TGTGCCAGCAGGGGCGGGGGTAACCTTTTCGAGCAGTACTTC.